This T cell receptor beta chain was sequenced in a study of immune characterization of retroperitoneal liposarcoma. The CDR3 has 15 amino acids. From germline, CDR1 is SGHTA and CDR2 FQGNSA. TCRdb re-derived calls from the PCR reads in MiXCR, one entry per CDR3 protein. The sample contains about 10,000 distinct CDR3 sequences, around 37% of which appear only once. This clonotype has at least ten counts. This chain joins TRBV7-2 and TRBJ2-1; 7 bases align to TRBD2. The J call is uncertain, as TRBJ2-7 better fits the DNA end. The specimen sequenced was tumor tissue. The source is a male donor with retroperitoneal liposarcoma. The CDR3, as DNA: TGTGCCAGCAGCTTAGAAGGGACTATGTCGTACGAGCAGTACTTC. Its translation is CASSLEGTMSYEQYF.